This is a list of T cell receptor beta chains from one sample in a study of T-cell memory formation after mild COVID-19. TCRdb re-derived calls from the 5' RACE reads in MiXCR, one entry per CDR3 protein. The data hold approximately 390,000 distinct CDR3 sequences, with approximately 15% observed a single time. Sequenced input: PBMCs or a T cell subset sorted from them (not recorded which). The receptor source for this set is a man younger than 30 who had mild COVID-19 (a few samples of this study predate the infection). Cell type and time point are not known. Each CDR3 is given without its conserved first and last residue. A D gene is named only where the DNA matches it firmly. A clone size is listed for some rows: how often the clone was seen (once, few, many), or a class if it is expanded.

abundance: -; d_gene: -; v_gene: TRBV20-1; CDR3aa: SARARDRRRYT
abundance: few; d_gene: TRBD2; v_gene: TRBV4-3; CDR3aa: ASSHRSGGAGTQY
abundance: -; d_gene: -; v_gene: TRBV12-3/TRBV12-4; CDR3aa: ASSPPLGEQY
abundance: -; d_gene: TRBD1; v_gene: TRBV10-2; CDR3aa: ASLQGRVYGYT
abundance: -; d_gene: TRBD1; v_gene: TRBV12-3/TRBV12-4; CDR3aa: ASSPPEGQGGAEAF
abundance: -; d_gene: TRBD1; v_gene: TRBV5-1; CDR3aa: ASSQGTGRGTDTQY
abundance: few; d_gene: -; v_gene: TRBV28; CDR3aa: ASSATSDTQY
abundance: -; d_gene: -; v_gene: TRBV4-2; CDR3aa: ASSRGADNQPQH
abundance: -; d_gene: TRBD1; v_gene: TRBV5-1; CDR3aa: ASSLEFNRGNTEAF
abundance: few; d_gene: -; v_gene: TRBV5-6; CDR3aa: ASSRLDTAYEKLF
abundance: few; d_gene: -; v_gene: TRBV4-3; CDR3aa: ASSQGLAGNSYEQY
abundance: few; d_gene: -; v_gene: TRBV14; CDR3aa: ASSQDWAGEQF
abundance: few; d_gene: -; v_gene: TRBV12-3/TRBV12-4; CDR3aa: ASSLRTELF
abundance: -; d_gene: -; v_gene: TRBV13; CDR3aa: ASSPGPRYEQF
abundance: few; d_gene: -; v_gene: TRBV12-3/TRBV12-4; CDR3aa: ASSLGWANVLT
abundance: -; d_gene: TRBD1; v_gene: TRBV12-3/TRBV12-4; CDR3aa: ASSPTGGGQPQH
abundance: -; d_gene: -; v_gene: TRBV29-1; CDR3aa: SVATGRGYT
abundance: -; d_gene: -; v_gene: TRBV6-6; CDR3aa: ASSYYSGDEQY
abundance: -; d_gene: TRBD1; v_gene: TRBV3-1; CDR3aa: ASNPTAGQGTGELF
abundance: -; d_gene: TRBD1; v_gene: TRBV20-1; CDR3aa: SLFGTGTSGSATGTQY
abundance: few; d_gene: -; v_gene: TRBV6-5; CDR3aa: ASSTPGHPPGELF
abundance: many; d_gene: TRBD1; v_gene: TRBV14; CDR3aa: ASSQGLGRGPNYGYT
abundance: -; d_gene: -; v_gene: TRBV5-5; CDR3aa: ASSMDSSTDTQY
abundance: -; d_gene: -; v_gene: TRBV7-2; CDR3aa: ASSPSTVRNQPQH
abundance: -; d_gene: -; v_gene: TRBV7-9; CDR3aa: ASSDKTLTVPYGYT
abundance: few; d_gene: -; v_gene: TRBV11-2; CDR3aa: ASSSLGSYNEQF
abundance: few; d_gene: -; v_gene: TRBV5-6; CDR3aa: ASSLGGGRSSGANVLT
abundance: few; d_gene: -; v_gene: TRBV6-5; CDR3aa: ASSYSAGDNQPQH
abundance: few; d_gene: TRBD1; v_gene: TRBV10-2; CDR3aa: ASSGYNFRGTGRNQPQH
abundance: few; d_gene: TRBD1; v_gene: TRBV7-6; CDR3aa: ASSPLDRGQETQY
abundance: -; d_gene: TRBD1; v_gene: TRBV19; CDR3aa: ASSQDEQGADTQY
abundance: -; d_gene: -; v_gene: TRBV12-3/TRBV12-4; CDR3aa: ASSLRVRLSPDTQY
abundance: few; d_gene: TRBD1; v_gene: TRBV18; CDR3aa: ASSDRGWETQY
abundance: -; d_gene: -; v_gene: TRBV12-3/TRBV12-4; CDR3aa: ASSPLRSGSDWNTEAF
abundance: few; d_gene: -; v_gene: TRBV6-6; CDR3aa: ASSTPTPRTEAF
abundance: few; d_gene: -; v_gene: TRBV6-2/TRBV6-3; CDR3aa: ASSYRDLGGDTQY
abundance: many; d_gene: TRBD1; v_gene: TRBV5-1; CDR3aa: ASSQTGAMGDTQY
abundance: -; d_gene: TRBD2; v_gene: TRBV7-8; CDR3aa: ASSTKIGTSGDQETQY
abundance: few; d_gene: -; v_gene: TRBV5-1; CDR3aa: ASSSGTQNEKLF
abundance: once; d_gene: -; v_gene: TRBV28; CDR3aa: ASCGYDGYT
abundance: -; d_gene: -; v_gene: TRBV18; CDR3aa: ASSKNPVGSSYNSPLH
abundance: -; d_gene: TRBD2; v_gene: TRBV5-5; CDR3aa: ASSATSGGAKNIQY
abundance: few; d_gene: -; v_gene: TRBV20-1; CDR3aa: SAPYVGRSQPQH
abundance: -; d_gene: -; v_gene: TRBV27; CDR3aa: ASSHSSQY
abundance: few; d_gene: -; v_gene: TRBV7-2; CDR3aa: ASSLTQAQETQY
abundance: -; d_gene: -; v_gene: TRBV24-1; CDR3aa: ATSEAAVRSPDTQY
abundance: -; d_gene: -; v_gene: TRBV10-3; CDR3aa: AISGKLDTEAF
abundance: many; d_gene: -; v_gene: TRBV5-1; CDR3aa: ASSHGKVRETQY
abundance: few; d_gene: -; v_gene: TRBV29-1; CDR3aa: SVARVGTGELF
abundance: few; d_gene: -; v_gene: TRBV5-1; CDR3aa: ASSFGQRADTQY
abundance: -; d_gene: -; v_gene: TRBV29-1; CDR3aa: SVAARATNYGYT
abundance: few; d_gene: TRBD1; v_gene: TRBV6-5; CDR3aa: ASSGGTVEAF
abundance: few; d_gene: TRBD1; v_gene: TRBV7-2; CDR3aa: ASSTAGTGRNYGYT
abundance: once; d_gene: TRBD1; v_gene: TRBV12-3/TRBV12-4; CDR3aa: ASRPGTGSGGNTIY